This T cell receptor (beta chain) was sequenced during a study of Graves' ophthalmopathy and Graves' hyperthyroidism (dated by TCRdb to between 2017 and 2018). A note on the overall study: Peripheral blood samples were taken at the time of initial diagnosis, before any treatment was given. To tell Graves' ophthalmopathy apart from Graves' hyperthyroidism, and to predict which patients would progress to ophthalmopathy, the study relied on TCR beta repertoire signatures. In total, some 130 blood samples were TCR-sequenced: 43 ophthalmopathy, under 80 hyperthyroidism and about 17 hyperthyroidism-to-ophthalmopathy patients. A discovery set of about a hundred patients (43 ophthalmopathy, 57 stable hyperthyroidism) was enrolled to explore V-J signatures distinguishing ophthalmopathy from hyperthyroidism. The independent validation cohort included about 20 hyperthyroidism patients plus 17 patients who later progressed from hyperthyroidism to ophthalmopathy. In about six hyperthyroidism patients, T-cell repertoires of thyroid tissue and blood were compared. Once sampling was done, hyperthyroidism patients were given methimazole at a starting dose of 30 mg daily, while ophthalmopathy patients were given high-dose intravenous methylprednisolone.

Patients with ophthalmopathy had moderately to severely active disease, with a Clinical Activity Score of 3 or more, a NOSPECS grade of 4 or more, and a disease duration of less than 3 months. Patients were excluded if they had other autoimmune diseases, uncontrolled infections, pregnancy or lactation. Diagnosis relied on clinical symptoms, serum thyroxine, TRAb, thyroid ultrasound and orbital computed tomography. PBMCs were isolated from 7.5 to 10 ml of fresh peripheral blood by Ficoll-Paque density gradient centrifugation. Total RNA was extracted with Trizol reagent and quality-checked on an Agilent 2100 Bioanalyzer. About this clonotype itself: What this receptor recognizes is not known. Qualities for individual bases were not recorded, and no much larger clone is one base off.

TCR beta CDR3 regions were amplified from RNA transcripts for repertoire sequencing. The first round of RT-PCR was done with HTBI primers and the Qiagen OneStep RT-PCR kit, and was followed by a second round of multiplex PCR, then size selection and purification. Libraries were sequenced on an Illumina HiSeq2000 using paired-end 100 bp reads. Per the source publication's procedure: Reads were processed with SOAPnuke, discarding reads with adapters, uncalled bases, mean Phred below 15, or no exact constant-primer or identifier match. COPE v1.2.5 was used to merge the high-quality paired reads. Each unique nucleotide sequence was defined as a clonotype, and clonotypes were aligned to IMGT TRB V, D and J references with MiTCR v1.1. Only V-J combinations with frequency above 0.0001 were analysed, covering 99% to 99.2% of repertoires. A TCR clonal expansion and chaos score per V-J combination was defined as the ratio of F50 clonal expansion to chaos observed in the TCRdist matrix. Welch's t-statistics and random forest were used to reduce features to over ten V-J combinations, which were fed into a naive Bayes classifier. Thyroid-blood repertoire similarity was quantified with the Morisita-Horn index. The raw public data were reprocessed by TCRdb itself: fastp quality trimming at Q25, MiXCR clonotype calling, in-frame beta chains only. One record per CDR3 amino acid sequence lists the most common genes and DNA. Here the V and J calls rest on TCRdb's processing, not on the authors' analysis. Counted in this sample were hundreds of thousands of distinct CDR3 sequences; 45% of them appeared once. The leading ten clones occupy about half of the sample.

The investigation overall reported the following: Most expanded thyroid clonotypes with frequency above 0.001 were also detected in blood, suggesting blood repertoires may reflect the thyroid immune response. In validation, the model predicted ophthalmopathy progression with more than 55% sensitivity and around 72% specificity; some 13 predicted patients were CT-confirmed with GO in a median of about 6.1 months. In cross-validation, the 13-signature model distinguished ophthalmopathy from stable hyperthyroidism with approximately 90% sensitivity and around 84% specificity, while in the test set the corresponding values were about 79% and 69%. Sample size was not predetermined statistically, and investigators were not blinded to group allocation.

The CDR3, cysteine through phenylalanine, is 13 amino acids long. Left in the record is the CDR3 DNA by itself, 39 bases read in frame from the first base. CDR1 and CDR2, looked up from the germline V gene, are MNHEY and SVGEGT. V is shortened by 6 bases, J by 5 bases, and the region joining them spans 10 bases. This sequence was found in an adult man with Graves' ophthalmopathy. What was sequenced was peripheral blood. The chain employs TRBV6-2 or TRBV6-3 and TRBJ2-2, with the D gene not confidently named. The nucleotide sequence is TGTGCCAGCAGGACAAGGTTGACCGGGGAGCTGTTTTTT. It codes for CASRTRLTGELFF.